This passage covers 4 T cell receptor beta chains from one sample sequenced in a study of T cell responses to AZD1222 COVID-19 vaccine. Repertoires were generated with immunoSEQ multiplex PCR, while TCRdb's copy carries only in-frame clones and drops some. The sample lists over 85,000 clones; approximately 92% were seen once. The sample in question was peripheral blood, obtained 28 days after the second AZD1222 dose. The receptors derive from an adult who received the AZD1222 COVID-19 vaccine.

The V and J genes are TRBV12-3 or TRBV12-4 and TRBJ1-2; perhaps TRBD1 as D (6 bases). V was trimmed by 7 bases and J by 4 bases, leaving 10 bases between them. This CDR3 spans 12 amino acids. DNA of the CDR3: TGTGCCAGCAACCAAGGGGGCTATGGCTACACCTTC. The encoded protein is CASNQGGYGYTF.

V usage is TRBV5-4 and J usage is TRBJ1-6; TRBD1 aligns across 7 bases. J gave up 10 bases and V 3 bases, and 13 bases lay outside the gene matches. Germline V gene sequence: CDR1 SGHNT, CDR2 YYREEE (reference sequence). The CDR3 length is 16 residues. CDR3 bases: TGTGCCAGCAGCTCCCGAACAGGGGCTACAAGCTCACCCCTCCACTTT. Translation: CASSSRTGATSSPLHF.

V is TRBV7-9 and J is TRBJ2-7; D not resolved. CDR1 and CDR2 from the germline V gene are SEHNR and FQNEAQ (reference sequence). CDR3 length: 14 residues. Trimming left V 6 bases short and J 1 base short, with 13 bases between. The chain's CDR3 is CASRGLAKSYEQYF. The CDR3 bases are TGTGCCAGCAGGGGATTAGCAAAGTCCTACGAGCAGTACTTC.

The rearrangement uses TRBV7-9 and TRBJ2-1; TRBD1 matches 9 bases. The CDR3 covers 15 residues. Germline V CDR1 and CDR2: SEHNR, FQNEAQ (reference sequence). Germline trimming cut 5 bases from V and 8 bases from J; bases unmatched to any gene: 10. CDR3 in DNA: TGTGCCAGCAGCCATAGACAGGGGGTTCTCTATGAGCAGTTCTTC. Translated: CASSHRQGVLYEQFF.